The 15 T cell receptor beta chains in this list originate from one sample, sequenced in a study of T cells in Graves' hyperthyroidism and ophthalmopathy. Amplification of TCR beta CDR3 regions was performed using RNA transcripts as template. The TCR CDR3 was amplified in a first-round RT-PCR using the HTBI primer set. A single record per CDR3 protein comes from TCRdb applying MiXCR to the multiplex PCR reads. Of approximately 600,000 distinct CDR3 sequences in the sample, roughly 13% were seen once. The sequencing input was blood. These receptors came from a woman in her 30s with Graves' hyperthyroidism that later progressed to Graves' ophthalmopathy.

This clonotype has only a few counts. The chain carries TRBV20-1 and TRBJ1-2, with D possibly being TRBD1 (6 bases). The CDR3 contains 14 residues. CDR1 is DFQATT, CDR2 SNEGSKA, per germline (reference sequence). The V gene lost 0 bases and the J gene lost 12 bases, with 20 bases spanning the gap. This chain's CDR3 is CSARDLGGGRSNTF. CDR3 bases: TGCAGTGCTAGAGATCTGGGGGGGGGCAGGAGTAACACCTTC.

This clonotype was seen many times. This chain joins TRBV6-1 and TRBJ2-5; no clear D gene. The CDR3 is made up of 12 amino acids. Per germline, CDR1 MNHNS and CDR2 SASEGT. V was trimmed by 7 bases and J by 2 bases, leaving 8 bases between them. CDR3 amino acids: CASKRAQETQYF. For the CDR3, the DNA is TGTGCCAGCAAAAGGGCACAAGAGACCCAGTACTTC.

The chain combines TRBV9 with TRBJ1-1; 9 bases fit TRBD1. Trimming at V came to 0 bases and at J to 6 bases, leaving 6 bases not matched to a gene. Germline V gene sequence: CDR1 SGDLS, CDR2 YYNGEE. CDR3 length: 15 residues. The CDR3 nucleotides are TGTGCCAGCAGCGTAGTCCAACAGGGGGCTGCTGAAGCTTTCTTT. Translating gives CASSVVQQGAAEAFF.

This clonotype was found a few times. J is TRBJ1-1 and V is TRBV9; D unclear. The germline V gene has CDR1 SGDLS and CDR2 YYNGEE. The CDR3 sequence is 14 residues long. Trimming took off 0 bases at V and 2 bases at J, with 8 bases between the two ends. CDR3 DNA: TGTGCCAGCAGCGTAGAAGAGGTAAACACTGAAGCTTTCTTT. Translation: CASSVEEVNTEAFF. Drawing the rest from reference TRBV9 and TRBJ1-1, the complete variable domain is DSGVTQTPKHLITATGQRVTLRCSPRSGDLSVYWYQQSLDQGLQFLIQYYNGEERAKGNILERFSAQQFPDLHSELNLSSLELGDSALYFCASSVEEVNTEAFFGQGTRLTVV.

Ten or more counts support this clonotype. The rearrangement uses TRBV27 and TRBJ2-5; unclear D gene. V was trimmed by 0 bases and J by 2 bases, leaving 4 bases between them. From germline, CDR1 is MNHEY and CDR2 SMNVEV (reference sequence). The CDR3 covers 13 residues. In DNA form, the CDR3 reads TGTGCCAGCAGTTTATCGTGGCAAGAGACCCAGTACTTC. It is translated as CASSLSWQETQYF.

The sample holds many counts of this clonotype. The rearrangement joins TRBV9 to TRBJ2-5; maybe TRBD2 (5 bases). Between the trimmed V and J ends, which lost 0 bases and 2 bases, there was a span of 14 bases. The CDR3 runs to 16 residues. The germline CDR1 and CDR2 sequences are SGDLS and YYNGEE. The CDR3 DNA sequence: TGTGCCAGCAGCGTAGGCTCGCGGGCTATACAAGAGACCCAGTACTTC. Encoded protein: CASSVGSRAIQETQYF.

The chain carries TRBV3-1 and TRBJ1-5; D unclear. The CDR3 has 16 amino acids. Trimming removed 4 bases from V and 9 bases from J, with 22 bases in between. The germline V gene has CDR1 LGHDT and CDR2 YNNKEL (reference sequence). CDR3 DNA: TGTGCCAGCAGCCCGAGTAAGGAAGTTGGCCGGTGGCCCCAGCATTTT. Translating gives CASSPSKEVGRWPQHF.

The chain has TRBV4-1 and TRBJ1-2; possibly TRBD1 for D (5 bases). V was shortened by 4 bases and J by 0 bases, with 21 bases between the two germline ends. This CDR3 spans 18 amino acids. From germline, CDR1 is MGHRA and CDR2 YSYEKL. As DNA, the CDR3 is TGCGCCAGCAGCCCGCAGGGCCGCGGTAATAAAGCTAACTATGGCTACACCTTC. Translation: CASSPQGRGNKANYGYTF.

This clonotype was detected many times. V usage is TRBV29-1 and J usage is TRBJ1-2; D possibly corresponds to TRBD1 (5 bases). The length of the CDR3 is 10 residues. Looked up from germline, CDR1 is SQVTM and CDR2 is ANQGSEA. V gave up 6 bases and J gave up 4 bases, with 6 bases separating them. The CDR3 coding sequence is TGCAGCGTCGACAGCTATGGCTACACCTTC. Translating it yields CSVDSYGYTF.

This clonotype was seen repeatedly, ten times or more. This sequence joins TRBV29-1 and TRBJ1-5; 8 nucleotides align to TRBD1. V was clipped by 8 bases and J by 2 bases; unmatched bases: 8. This CDR3 spans 14 amino acids. Germline CDR1 reads SQVTM; CDR2 reads ANQGSEA. The CDR3 loop is CSYGQGLGNQPQHF. In nucleotides, the CDR3 is TGCAGCTACGGACAGGGCTTAGGCAATCAGCCCCAGCATTTT.

This clonotype was counted many times. This chain uses TRBV19 with TRBJ1-5; D uncertain. The V end was cut by 3 bases, the J end by 1 base, with 13 bases between. Germline V gene lookup returns CDR1 LNHDA and CDR2 SQIVND (reference sequence). This CDR3 comprises 16 residues. CDR3 sequence: CASSMGFLVSNQPQHF. For the CDR3, the DNA is TGTGCCAGTAGTATGGGGTTTTTGGTGAGCAATCAGCCCCAGCATTTT. Supplemented by reference TRBV19 and TRBJ1-5, the full variable domain reads DGGITQSPKYLFRKEGQNVTLSCEQNLNHDAMYWYRQDPGQGLRLIYYSQIVNDFQKGDIAEGYSVSREKKESFPLTVTSAQKNPTAFYLCASSMGFLVSNQPQHFGDGTRLSIL.

The V and J genes are TRBV6-1 and TRBJ1-1, with D possibly TRBD1 on 6 matching bases. This CDR3 contains 13 residues. With 7 bases removed from V and 5 bases from J, the gap between germline ends came to 14 bases. From germline, CDR1 is MNHNS and CDR2 SASEGT. The DNA of the CDR3 is TGTGCCAGCACAGTGAGGAGGGGGACTGAAGCTTTCTTT. Amino acids: CASTVRRGTEAFF.

This clonotype was found a few times. This chain joins TRBV6-5 and TRBJ1-1; maybe TRBD1 (6 bases). The CDR3 spans 22 residues. From germline, CDR1 is MNHEY and CDR2 SVGAGI. The V end was cut by 2 bases, the J end by 1 base, with 32 bases between. The CDR3 nucleotides are TGTGCCAGCAGTTACGGGTCCCAGGTTTTCCTCGCTCGGGACACTCCGAACACTGAAGCTTTCTTT. Encoded protein: CASSYGSQVFLARDTPNTEAFF.

This clonotype was recorded at least ten times. The chain is built from TRBV20-1 and TRBJ2-1; tentatively, D is TRBD2 (6 bases). This CDR3 spans 16 amino acids. The V and J ends lost 2 bases and 8 bases respectively, with 22 bases between them. Germline values: CDR1 DFQATT, CDR2 SNEGSKA (reference sequence). The CDR3 DNA follows: TGCAGTGCTAGAATAGAGCAGGGCGGGACTTTCGATGAGCAGTTCTTC. Translating it yields CSARIEQGGTFDEQFF.

This clonotype was recorded many times. CDR3 in amino acids: CASRLIERSGANVLTF. Written as DNA, the CDR3 is TGTGCCAGCAGACTGATCGAGCGCTCTGGGGCCAACGTCCTGACTTTC. V usage is TRBV12-3 or TRBV12-4 and J usage is TRBJ2-6, with D uncertain. V lost 6 bases to trimming and J lost 0 bases, with 12 bases between them. The CDR3 consists of 16 residues.